The rows below give T cell receptor beta chains drawn from one sample of a study of control samples from healthy donors and cancer patients. Data came from immunoSEQ multiplex PCR; TCRdb stores just in-frame clones and leaves some out. The sample carries roughly 160,000 clones, 94% recorded once. Source material: PBMCs. The receptors stem from a man aged 55-75 years with colorectal cancer. Each CDR3 is given with its conserved first and last residue. The D gene is left open where the match is weak. Clone sizes are given selectively: once, few, many, or a class where the clone is expanded.

>TRBJ1-6|NA|TRBV10-3|TRBD1
TGTGCCATCAGCACGGACAGGGAAGGATCACCCCTCCACTTT
CAISTDREGSPLHF
>TRBJ1-1|NA|TRBV5-4|NA
TGTGCCAGCAGCCCGGGGACGGCGAACACTGAAGCTTTCTTT
CASSPGTANTEAFF
>TRBJ2-5|NA|TRBV28|TRBD2
TGTGCCAGCAGTCCTGCGGGCCTAGCGGGGGCCCAAGAGACCCAGTACTTC
CASSPAGLAGAQETQYF
>TRBJ2-5|NA|TRBV19|TRBD1
TGTGCCAGTAGTTGGACAGGGAATGTGAAGACCCAGTACTTC
CASSWTGNVKTQYF
>TRBJ1-1|NA|TRBV5-1|NA
TGCGCCAGCAGCCTAACATCGAACACTGAAGCTTTCTTT
CASSLTSNTEAFF
>TRBJ1-1|NA|TRBV6-2/TRBV6-3|NA
TGTGCCAGCAGCGACGGGCCCGGAGGGGGCACTGAAGCTTTCTTT
CASSDGPGGGTEAFF
>TRBJ2-5|NA|TRBV4-2|TRBD2
TGTGCCAGCAGCCACCCTAGCGGGGGGGCCGGTGAGACCCAGTACTTC
CASSHPSGGAGETQYF
>TRBJ2-2|NA|TRBV7-2|NA
TGTGCCAGCAGCTCAGTTGACTCGAACACCGGGGAGCTGTTTTTT
CASSSVDSNTGELFF
>TRBJ2-5|NA|TRBV2|TRBD2
TGTGCCAGCAGCTATAGCGGGACAACCCGGGAGACCCAGTACTTC
CASSYSGTTRETQYF
>TRBJ1-2|NA|TRBV28|NA
TGTGCCAGCAGGAAACAGGGTAGATATGGCTACACCTTC
CASRKQGRYGYTF
>TRBJ1-2|NA|TRBV30|NA
TGTGCCTGGAGTGTAAACGGGATGTATGGCTACACCTTC
CAWSVNGMYGYTF
>TRBJ2-7|NA|TRBV6-5|NA
TGTGCCAGCAGTTACTCGATAGGGACCTACGAGCAGTACTTC
CASSYSIGTYEQYF
>TRBJ2-7|NA|TRBV5-1|TRBD2
TGCGCCAGCAGCCTGGGGACTAGCGGCATCGGGGACGAGCAGTACTTC
CASSLGTSGIGDEQYF
>TRBJ2-1|once|TRBV5-3|NA
TGTGCCAGAAGCTGCCCCCGGGGGTTCTACAATGAGCAGTTCTTC
CARSCPRGFYNEQFF
>TRBJ2-5|once|TRBV5-4|NA
TGTGCCAGCAGCTTAGGCTCCCCCCAAGAGACCCAGTACTTC
CASSLGSPQETQYF
>TRBJ1-1|NA|TRBV2|TRBD1
TGTGCCAGCAGTGTTGACAGGGCCACTGAAGCTTTCTTT
CASSVDRATEAFF
>TRBJ1-1|NA|TRBV27|NA
TGTGCCAGCAGTTCACGGGCGGAGAACACTGAAGCTTTCTTT
CASSSRAENTEAFF
>TRBJ1-5|NA|TRBV10-3|NA
TGTGCCATCACCGGGGGTAGGGATCAGCCCCAGCATTTT
CAITGGRDQPQHF
>TRBJ2-5|NA|TRBV18|NA
TGTGCCAGCTCACCACCGCGAATTCAGGCCCAGTACTTC
CASSPPRIQAQYF